One and the same sample provided the 4 T cell receptor beta chains below, sequenced in a study of beta chain features in type 1 diabetes. Antigens of these TCRs are unknown. General study findings and limits: When Type 1 diabetes patients were examined, their TCRB CDR3s proved moderately but significantly shorter in all four CD4+ subsets.

Expressed TCRB transcripts were sequenced because the entire RNA isolate underwent reverse transcription. Produced via immunoSEQ multiplex PCR; TCRdb's table is partial and in-frame only. In the table there are around 130,000 clones, approximately 10% of which are singletons. Material for sequencing was central memory CD4+ T cells from blood. Every receptor here comes from a man aged 25-40 years with type 1 diabetes.

The gene calls are TRBV7-6 and TRBJ2-3; 10 nucleotides agree with TRBD2. Germline V gene sequence: CDR1 SGHVS, CDR2 FNYEAQ. The CDR3 extends over 13 amino acids. V lost 6 bases to trimming and J lost 12 bases; unmatched junction nucleotides: 9. The CDR3 spells CASSGTSGVPQYF. The CDR3 DNA reads as TGTGCCAGCAGTGGTACTAGCGGGGTGCCTCAGTATTTT.

This clone has a handful of counts. The V and J genes are TRBV4-2 and TRBJ2-2; 9 bases fit TRBD1. The CDR3 is made up of 15 amino acids. V lost 5 bases to trimming and J lost 3 bases; unmatched junction nucleotides: 4. Per the germline V gene, CDR1 is LGHNA and CDR2 is YNFKEQ. The CDR3 region has the DNA TGTGCCAGCAGCGTAGGGACAGGGCACACCGGGGAGCTGTTTTTT. Translated: CASSVGTGHTGELFF.

As regards this clone: The DNA is omitted, as the CDR3 cannot be located on it reliably, and the CDR3 follows TCRdb's listing. The rearrangement links TRBV27 to TRBJ1-4; the tabulated D call, TRBD1, remains unverified against the DNA. The V gene's germline CDR1 is MNHEY and CDR2 SMNVEV (reference sequence). The CDR3 is made up of 13 amino acids, end residues included. CDR3: CASSFLAGEKLFF.

The sample holds a few counts of this clone. The chain employs TRBV9 and TRBJ2-7; TRBD2 aligns across 9 bases. V dropped 0 bases and J dropped 0; count of bases not matched to a gene: 4. The germline V gene encodes CDR1 SGDLS and CDR2 YYNGEE. The CDR3 spans 16 residues. The CDR3 coding sequence is TGTGCCAGCAGCGTAGGCAGCGGGGGGAGCTCCTACGAGCAGTACTTC. This gives the protein CASSVGSGGSSYEQYF.